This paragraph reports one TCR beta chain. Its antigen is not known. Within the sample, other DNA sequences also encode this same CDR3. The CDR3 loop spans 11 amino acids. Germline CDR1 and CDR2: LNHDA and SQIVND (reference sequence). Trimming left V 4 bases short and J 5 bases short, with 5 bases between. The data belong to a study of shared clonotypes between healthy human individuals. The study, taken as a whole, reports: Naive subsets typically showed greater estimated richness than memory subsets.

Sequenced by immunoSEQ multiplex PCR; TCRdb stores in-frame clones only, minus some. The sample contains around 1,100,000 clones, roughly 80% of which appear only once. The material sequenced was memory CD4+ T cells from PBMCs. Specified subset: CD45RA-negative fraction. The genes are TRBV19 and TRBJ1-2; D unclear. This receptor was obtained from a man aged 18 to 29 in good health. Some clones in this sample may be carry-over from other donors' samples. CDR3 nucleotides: TGTGCCAGTAGTAAGGATTATGGCTACACCTTC. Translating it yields CASSKDYGYTF.